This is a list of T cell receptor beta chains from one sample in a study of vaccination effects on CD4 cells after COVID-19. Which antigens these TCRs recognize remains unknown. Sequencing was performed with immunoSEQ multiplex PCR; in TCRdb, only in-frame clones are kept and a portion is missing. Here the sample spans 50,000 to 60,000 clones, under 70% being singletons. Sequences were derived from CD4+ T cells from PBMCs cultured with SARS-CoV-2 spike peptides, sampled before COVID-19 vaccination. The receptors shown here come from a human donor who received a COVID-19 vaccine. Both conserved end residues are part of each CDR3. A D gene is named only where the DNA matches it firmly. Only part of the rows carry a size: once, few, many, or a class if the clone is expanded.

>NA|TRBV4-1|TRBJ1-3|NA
CASSQVETFSGNTIYF
TGCGCCAGCAGCCAAGTTGAGACTTTCTCTGGAAACACCATATATTTT
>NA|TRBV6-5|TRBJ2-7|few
CASSHGGHQYF
TGTGCCAGCAGCCACGGGGGACACCAGTACTTC
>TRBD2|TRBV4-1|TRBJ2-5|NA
CASSQDPGAGGARTQYF
TGCGCCAGCAGCCAAGATCCGGGGGCGGGGGGGGCCAGGACCCAGTACTTC
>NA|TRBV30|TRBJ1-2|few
CACPSGLGGYTF
TGTGCCTGCCCTTCGGGGTTAGGTGGCTACACCTTC
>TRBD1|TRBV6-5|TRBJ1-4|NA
CASTRPRDRAEKLFF
TGTGCCAGCACCCGTCCACGCGACAGGGCTGAAAAACTGTTTTTT
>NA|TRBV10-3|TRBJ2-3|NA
CAISVHRGTDTQYF
TGTGCCATCAGTGTCCACCGGGGCACAGATACGCAGTATTTT
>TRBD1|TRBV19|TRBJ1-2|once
CAGRTGSYGYTF
TGTGCCGGCCGGACAGGCTCCTATGGCTACACCTTC
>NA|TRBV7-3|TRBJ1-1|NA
CASSLSRTDPEAFF
TGTGCCAGCAGCTTATCTAGGACAGATCCTGAAGCTTTCTTT
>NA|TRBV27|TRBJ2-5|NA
CASSWGPQETQYF
TGTGCCAGCAGTTGGGGACCGCAAGAGACCCAGTACTTC
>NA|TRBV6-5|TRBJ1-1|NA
CASSYGGSVNTEAFF
TGTGCCAGCAGTTACGGGGGATCGGTCAACACTGAAGCTTTCTTT
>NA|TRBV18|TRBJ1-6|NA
CASSPQGKGSPLHF
TGTGCCAGCTCACCACAGGGGAAAGGGTCACCCCTCCACTTT
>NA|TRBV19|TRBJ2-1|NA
CASTPGGVNEQFF
TGTGCCAGCACCCCCGGGGGCGTGAATGAGCAGTTCTTC
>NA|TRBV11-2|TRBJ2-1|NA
CASSLDPPHEQFF
TGTGCCAGCAGCTTAGACCCTCCGCATGAGCAGTTCTTC
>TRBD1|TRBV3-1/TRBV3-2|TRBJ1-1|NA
CASSQVNRGGEAFF
TGTGCCAGCAGCCAAGTAAACAGGGGGGGTGAAGCTTTCTTT
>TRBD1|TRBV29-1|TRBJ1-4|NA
CSVEGGRGDEKLFF
TGCAGCGTTGAAGGGGGCAGGGGGGATGAAAAACTGTTTTTT
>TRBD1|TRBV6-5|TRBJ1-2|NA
CASREGQTVGYTF
TGTGCCAGCAGGGAGGGACAGACGGTGGGCTACACCTTC